This record looks at one T cell receptor beta chain sequence and its context. Trimming took 10 bases from V and 6 from J, leaving 10 bases between them. CDR3 length equals 11 residues. Germline-derived CDR1 and CDR2 are MNHEY and SVGAGI. The method was immunoSEQ multiplex PCR; TCRdb's version includes in-frame clones alone and lacks a portion of them. The table shows over 30,000 clones, with roughly 87% occurring only once. This entry comes from a study of blood T cell repertoires in COVID-19. In the study overall: Material from acute and convalescent COVID-19 was sourced from the United States, Italy and Spain.

The rearrangement links TRBV6-5 to TRBJ2-1; D gene ambiguous. The sequence was obtained from an elderly man with acute or convalescent COVID-19. The specimen sequenced was peripheral blood. CDR3 amino acids: CATSNSNEQFF. The CDR3 DNA reads as TGTGCCACCAGCAACTCCAATGAGCAGTTCTTC.